The 25 T cell receptor beta chains below were found in one sample sequenced in a study of PD-L1 blockade in urothelial cancer. Profiled with immunoSEQ multiplex PCR; TCRdb holds only in-frame clones, not every one. The table records roughly 39,000 clones, about nine tenths of them present only once. Indicated time point: pretreatment peripheral blood. The material sequenced was PBMCs, taken around atezolizumab (anti-PD-L1) treatment. Source of these receptors: a woman aged 60-75 years with urothelial cancer.

This chain connects TRBV5-4 to TRBJ2-7; D may be TRBD2 (6 bases). Per germline, CDR1 SGHNT and CDR2 YYREEE (reference sequence). Trimming took 3 bases from V and 6 from J, leaving 19 bases between them. This CDR3 is built from 15 residues. The CDR3 DNA follows: TGTGCCAGCAGCTCCGGTCAGGGACTCGACCTCGAGCAGTACTTC. Its protein is CASSSGQGLDLEQYF.

This chain links TRBV5-4 with TRBJ2-1; D unresolved. Germline lookup yields CDR1 SGHNT and CDR2 YYREEE (reference sequence). The CDR3 extends over 16 amino acids. V lost 1 base and J lost 0, with 11 bases in between. The CDR3 sequence is CASSLFGMSSYNEQFF. The DNA for the CDR3 is TGTGCCAGCAGCTTGTTCGGTATGAGCTCCTACAATGAGCAGTTCTTC.

The rearrangement joins TRBV19 to TRBJ2-7; 10 nucleotides match TRBD1. The CDR3 is 15 residues long. Germline lookup yields CDR1 LNHDA and CDR2 SQIVND (reference sequence). J was trimmed by 2 bases and V by 6 bases; bases with no gene match: 7. The CDR3 bases are TGTGCCAGTAGCAAGACCGGGACAGGGGCCTACGAGCAGTACTTC. Translated, it gives CASSKTGTGAYEQYF.

The chain carries TRBV4-1 and TRBJ2-1; unclear D gene. The ends were cut back, 0 bases at V and 5 bases at J, with 11 bases in the middle. The V gene's germline CDR1 is MGHRA and CDR2 YSYEKL. This CDR3 contains 15 residues. The CDR3 spells CASSQDQGDNNEQFF. As DNA, the CDR3 is TGCGCCAGCAGCCAAGATCAAGGAGATAACAATGAGCAGTTCTTC.

The chain links TRBV12-5 to TRBJ1-3; 9 nucleotides line up with TRBD1. With 6 bases clipped from V and 2 bases from J, the junction kept 2 bases outside the gene matches. CDR3 size: 14 residues. CDR1 is LGHNT, CDR2 FRNRAP, per germline. Here the CDR3 DNA reads TGTGCTAGTGGGACAGGGGGGACTGGAAACACCATATATTTT. Translating it yields CASGTGGTGNTIYF.

This clone was recorded once. This chain joins TRBV27 and TRBJ2-4, with TRBD1 as a possible D gene (6 bases). The CDR3 consists of 15 residues. Trimming removed 5 bases at V and 8 bases at J, with 19 bases between. Per the germline V gene, CDR1 is MNHEY and CDR2 is SMNVEV (reference sequence). The CDR3 loop reads CASSPQGPGLYIQYF. For the CDR3, the DNA is TGTGCCAGCAGTCCCCAGGGGCCCGGGCTATACATTCAGTACTTC.

The V gene is TRBV15, the J gene TRBJ2-4, with TRBD1 as a possible D gene (5 bases). The germline V and J ends were trimmed by 1 base and 2 bases, with 9 bases remaining between them. CDR1 and CDR2 from the germline V gene are LNHNV and YYDKDF (reference sequence). This CDR3 has 15 amino acids. CDR3 protein: CATSRGKGSKNIQYF. CDR3 DNA: TGTGCCACCAGCAGAGGAAAGGGGTCCAAAAACATTCAGTACTTC.

The chain recombines TRBV5-8 with TRBJ2-2; TRBD2 matches at 8 bases. This CDR3 region has 14 residues. Trimming cost V 5 bases and J 7 bases; bases outside gene matches: 7. Germline V gives CDR1 SGHTS, CDR2 YDEGEE. CDR3 amino acids: CASSRGGLFGELFF. Here the CDR3 DNA reads TGTGCCAGCAGTCGCGGGGGGCTGTTCGGGGAGCTGTTTTTT.

V and J are TRBV27 and TRBJ1-4, with 7 bases fitting TRBD1. Per germline, CDR1 MNHEY and CDR2 SMNVEV (reference sequence). This CDR3 has 17 amino acids. V shed 3 bases, J shed 0 bases, and the junction held 7 bases outside the gene matches. The CDR3 nucleotides are TGTGCCAGCAGTTTGGTCAGGGGGATGTCAACTAATGAAAAACTGTTTTTT. Its translation: CASSLVRGMSTNEKLFF.

The chain is built from TRBV11-2 and TRBJ2-1; TRBD1 aligns across 7 bases. CDR3 size: 15 residues. CDR1 is SGHAT and CDR2 is FQNNGV in the germline V gene. Unmatched junction bases numbered 13, after V lost 5 bases and J lost 9 bases. The CDR3 sequence is CASSTSRGQWIEQFF. CDR3 sequence (DNA): TGTGCCAGCAGCACCAGCCGGGGACAGTGGATTGAGCAGTTCTTC. The whole variable domain, remainder taken from reference TRBV11-2 and TRBJ2-1, is EAGVAQSPRYKIIEKRQSVAFWCNPISGHATLYWYQQILGQGPKLLIQFQNNGVVDDSQLPKDRFSAERLKGVDSTLKIQPAKLEDSAVYLCASSTSRGQWIEQFFGPGTRLTVL.

V gene TRBV11-3 combines with J gene TRBJ2-7, with a possible D match to TRBD2 (5 bases). This CDR3 region has 12 residues. In germline, CDR1 is SGHNT, CDR2 YENEEA. The V end lost 5 bases, the J end lost 5 bases, and 10 bases lay between the germline ends. The CDR3 sequence is CASSSGSHEQYF. CDR3 nucleotides: TGTGCCAGCAGCAGCGGTTCCCACGAGCAGTACTTC.

The V gene is TRBV4-3, the J gene TRBJ1-2; D perhaps matches TRBD1 (5 bases). Germline V CDR1 and CDR2: LGHNA, YSLEER. V lost 0 bases, J lost 3 bases, and 11 bases lay in between. The CDR3 is 15 residues long. The CDR3 here is CASSQDIRGYYGYTF. CDR3 bases: TGCGCCAGCAGCCAAGATATTAGGGGATACTATGGCTACACCTTC.

The rearrangement uses TRBV29-1 and TRBJ1-2; the match to TRBD1 covers 7 bases. Germline CDR1 and CDR2: SQVTM and ANQGSEA. Trimming took 6 bases from V and 3 from J; bases not matched to a gene: 13. CDR3 length equals 15 residues. The DNA for the CDR3 is TGCAGCGTGGGGGACAGCCCGGCAAGGGACTATGGCTACACCTTC. Residues: CSVGDSPARDYGYTF.

The chain uses TRBV7-9 and TRBJ2-5, with D unclear. The V end lost 2 bases, the J end lost 3 bases, and 4 bases lay between the germline ends. This CDR3 is built from 12 residues. The germline V gene encodes CDR1 SEHNR and CDR2 FQNEAQ (reference sequence). This CDR3 is CASSLSEETQYF. The CDR3 coding sequence is TGTGCCAGCAGCTTATCAGAAGAGACCCAGTACTTC.

V and J are TRBV4-1 and TRBJ2-3; D remains unclear. The germline V and J ends were trimmed by 4 bases and 4 bases, with 15 bases remaining between them. Germline values: CDR1 MGHRA, CDR2 YSYEKL. The CDR3 spans 15 residues. CDR3 in DNA: TGCGCCAGCAGCCGATCGGTGAAGCCGTCAGATACGCAGTATTTT. Translating it yields CASSRSVKPSDTQYF.

The rearrangement links TRBV5-1 to TRBJ2-1, with D hard to call. Deletions cut 1 base from V and 5 bases from J, with 13 bases between. This CDR3 contains 15 residues. Germline values: CDR1 SGHRS, CDR2 YFSETQ. The chain's CDR3 is CASSLLAPTHNEQFF. The DNA for the CDR3 is TGCGCCAGCAGCTTGTTGGCTCCGACACACAATGAGCAGTTCTTC.

The rearrangement uses TRBV6-5 and TRBJ2-3; D may be TRBD2 (7 bases). The V gene lost 4 bases and the J gene lost 2 bases, with 13 bases spanning the gap. The CDR3 is 15 residues long. From germline, CDR1 is MNHEY and CDR2 SVGAGI. CDR3 coding DNA: TGTGCCAGCAGTTCGGGGGGACATCCCACAGATACGCAGTATTTT. Its protein is CASSSGGHPTDTQYF.

The J gene is TRBJ2-2, the V gene TRBV27; D is undetermined. V dropped 3 bases and J dropped 5 bases, with 7 bases sitting between them. This CDR3 is 13 amino acids long. Germline lookup yields CDR1 MNHEY and CDR2 SMNVEV (reference sequence). The DNA for the CDR3 is TGTGCCAGCAGTTTTTACGGGACCGGGGAGCTGTTTTTT. Its protein product is CASSFYGTGELFF.

This chain connects TRBV27 to TRBJ2-7, with 9 bases fitting TRBD2. From germline, CDR1 is MNHEY and CDR2 SMNVEV (reference sequence). This CDR3 region has 15 residues. The ends lost 3 bases at V and 0 bases at J; junction bases unmatched: 3. The CDR3 loop reads CASSFTSGHSYEQYF. For the CDR3, the DNA is TGTGCCAGCAGTTTCACTAGCGGGCACTCCTACGAGCAGTACTTC.

This chain connects TRBV5-1 to TRBJ2-3; 7 positions agree with TRBD2. Germline values: CDR1 SGHRS, CDR2 YFSETQ. Losses at the gene ends were 1 base for V and 1 base for J; bases not matched to a gene: 6. CDR3 length equals 16 residues. CDR3 residues: CASSLNLADGTDTQYF. The CDR3 DNA is TGCGCCAGCAGCTTGAATCTAGCGGACGGCACAGATACGCAGTATTTT.

The chain couples TRBV11-2 to TRBJ2-7; the D gene is possibly TRBD1 (6 bases). In germline, CDR1 is SGHAT, CDR2 FQNNGV. There are 15 residues in the CDR3. V was shortened by 1 base and J by 0 bases, with 10 bases between the two germline ends. The CDR3 is CASSLVRGTSYEQYF. Here the CDR3 DNA reads TGTGCCAGCAGCTTAGTCAGGGGAACCTCCTACGAGCAGTACTTC.

The CDR3 loop reads CASSYGLAVYNEQFF. The CDR3 coding sequence is TGCGCCAGCAGCTACGGACTAGCGGTTTACAATGAGCAGTTCTTC. The chain is built from TRBV4-3 and TRBJ2-1; 10 bases match TRBD2. V lost 5 bases, J lost 4 bases, and 5 bases stayed unmatched. This CDR3 spans 15 amino acids. The germline V gene encodes CDR1 LGHNA and CDR2 YSLEER.

The chain joins TRBV5-1 to TRBJ2-5, with 8 bases matching TRBD1. CDR1 and CDR2 (germline): SGHRS, YFSETQ. V shed 0 bases, J shed 4 bases, and the junction held 8 bases outside the gene matches. The CDR3 totals 16 residues. This CDR3 is CASSLGQQGVPETQYF. For the CDR3, the DNA is TGCGCCAGCAGCTTGGGACAACAGGGGGTACCAGAGACCCAGTACTTC.

The chain employs TRBV7-2 and TRBJ2-2; maybe TRBD1 (5 bases). The germline V gene encodes CDR1 SGHTA and CDR2 FQGNSA. The CDR3 contains 13 residues. V gave up 2 bases and J gave up 6 bases, with 7 bases separating them. The CDR3 is CASSLLGAGELFF. CDR3 DNA: TGTGCCAGCAGCTTACTAGGGGCCGGGGAGCTGTTTTTT.

This sequence joins TRBV18 and TRBJ1-5; TRBD1 is a possible D gene (5 bases). The CDR3 has 14 residues. V was trimmed by 4 bases and J by 0 bases, leaving 7 bases between them. CDR1 and CDR2 from the germline V gene are KGHSH and LQKENI. The CDR3 reads CASSLRDSNQPQHF. DNA for the CDR3: TGTGCCAGCTCACTCAGGGATAGCAATCAGCCCCAGCATTTT.